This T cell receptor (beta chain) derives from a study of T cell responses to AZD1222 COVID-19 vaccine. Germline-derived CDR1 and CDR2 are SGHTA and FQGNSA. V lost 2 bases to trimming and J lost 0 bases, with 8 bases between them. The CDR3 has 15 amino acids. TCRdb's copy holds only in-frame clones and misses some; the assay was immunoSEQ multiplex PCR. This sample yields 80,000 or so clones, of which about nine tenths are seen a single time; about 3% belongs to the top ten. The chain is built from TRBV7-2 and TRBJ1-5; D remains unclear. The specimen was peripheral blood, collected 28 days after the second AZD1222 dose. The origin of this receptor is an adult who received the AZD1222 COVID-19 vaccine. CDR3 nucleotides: TGTGCCAGCAGCTTACAAGGGAATAGCAATCAGCCCCAGCATTTT. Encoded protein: CASSLQGNSNQPQHF.